This T cell receptor (beta chain) was documented in a study of control samples from healthy donors and cancer patients. Produced via immunoSEQ multiplex PCR; TCRdb's table is partial and in-frame only. The sample lists approximately 100,000 clones; roughly four fifths were seen once. CDR3 length: 12 residues. Trimming stripped 8 bases from V and 3 bases from J, with 10 bases between. The germline CDR1 and CDR2 sequences are GTSNPN and SVGIG (reference sequence). Sequencing was performed on blood. The chain uses TRBV30 and TRBJ1-4; a weak D match, TRBD1 (6 bases). This receptor was obtained from a man in his sixties in good health. CDR3 sequence: CAARGANEKLFF. The DNA of the CDR3 is TGTGCCGCCAGGGGAGCTAATGAAAAACTGTTTTTT.